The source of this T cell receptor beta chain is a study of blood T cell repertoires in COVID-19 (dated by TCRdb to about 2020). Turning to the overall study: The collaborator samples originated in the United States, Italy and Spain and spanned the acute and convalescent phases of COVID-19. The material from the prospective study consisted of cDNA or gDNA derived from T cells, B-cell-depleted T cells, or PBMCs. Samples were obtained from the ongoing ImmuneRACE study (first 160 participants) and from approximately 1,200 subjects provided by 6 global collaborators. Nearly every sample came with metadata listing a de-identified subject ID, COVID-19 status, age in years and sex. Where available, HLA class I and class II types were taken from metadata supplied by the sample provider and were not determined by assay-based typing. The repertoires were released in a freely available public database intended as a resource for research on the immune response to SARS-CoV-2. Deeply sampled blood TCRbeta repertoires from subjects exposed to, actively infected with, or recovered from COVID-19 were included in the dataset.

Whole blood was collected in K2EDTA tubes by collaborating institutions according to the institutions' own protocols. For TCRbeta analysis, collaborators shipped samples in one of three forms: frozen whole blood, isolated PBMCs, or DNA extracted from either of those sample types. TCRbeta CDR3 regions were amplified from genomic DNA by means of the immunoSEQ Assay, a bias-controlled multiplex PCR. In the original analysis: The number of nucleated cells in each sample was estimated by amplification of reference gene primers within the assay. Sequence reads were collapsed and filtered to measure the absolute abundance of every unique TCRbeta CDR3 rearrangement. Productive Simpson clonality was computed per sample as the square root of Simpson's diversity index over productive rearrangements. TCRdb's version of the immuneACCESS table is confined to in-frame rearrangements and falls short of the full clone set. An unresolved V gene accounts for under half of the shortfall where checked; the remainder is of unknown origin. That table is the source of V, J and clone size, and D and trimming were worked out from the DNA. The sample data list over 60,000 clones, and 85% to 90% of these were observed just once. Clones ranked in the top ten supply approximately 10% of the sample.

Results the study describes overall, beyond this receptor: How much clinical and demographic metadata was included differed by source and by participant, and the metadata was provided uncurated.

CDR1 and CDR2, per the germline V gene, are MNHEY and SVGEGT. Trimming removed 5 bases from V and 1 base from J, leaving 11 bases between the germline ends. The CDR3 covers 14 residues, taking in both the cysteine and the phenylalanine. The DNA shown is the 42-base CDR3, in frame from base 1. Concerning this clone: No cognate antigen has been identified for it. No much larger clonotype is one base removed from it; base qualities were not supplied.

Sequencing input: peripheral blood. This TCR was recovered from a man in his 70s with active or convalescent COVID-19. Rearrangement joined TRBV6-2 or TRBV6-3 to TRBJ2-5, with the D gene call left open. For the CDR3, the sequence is CASSRAVGQETQYF. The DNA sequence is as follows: TGTGCCAGCAGTCGCGCCGTCGGCCAAGAGACCCAGTACTTC.